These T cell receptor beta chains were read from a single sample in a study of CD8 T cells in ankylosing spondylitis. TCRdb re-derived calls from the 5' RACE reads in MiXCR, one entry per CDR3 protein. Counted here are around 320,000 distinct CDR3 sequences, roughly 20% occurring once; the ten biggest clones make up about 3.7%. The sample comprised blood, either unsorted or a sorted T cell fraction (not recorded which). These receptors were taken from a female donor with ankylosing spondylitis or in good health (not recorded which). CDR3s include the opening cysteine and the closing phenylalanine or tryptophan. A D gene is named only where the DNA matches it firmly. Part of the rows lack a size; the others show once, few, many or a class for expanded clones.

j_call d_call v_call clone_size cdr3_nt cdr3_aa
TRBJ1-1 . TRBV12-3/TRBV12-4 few TGTGCCAGCAGGCGGACTGGAGAAACTGAAGCTTTCTTT CASRRTGETEAFF
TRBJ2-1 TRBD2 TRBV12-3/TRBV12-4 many TGTGCCAGCAGTATGGGACTAGCTTTGGGAGAGCAGTTCTTC CASSMGLALGEQFF
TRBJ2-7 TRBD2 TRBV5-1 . TGCGCCAGCAGCTTGGAGGGACTAACCTACGAGCAGTACTTC CASSLEGLTYEQYF
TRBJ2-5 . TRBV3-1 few TGTGCCAGCAGCCAAGGAGGGACACCTCCCCAAGAGACCCAGTACTTC CASSQGGTPPQETQYF
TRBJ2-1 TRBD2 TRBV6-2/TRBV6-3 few TGTGCCAGCAGTTACGGGGCTAGCGGGAGTTTAAATGAGCAGTTCTTC CASSYGASGSLNEQFF
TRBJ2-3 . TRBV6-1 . TGTGCCAGCAGTCGGACCGCCATCCCGGCAGATACGCAGTATTTT CASSRTAIPADTQYF
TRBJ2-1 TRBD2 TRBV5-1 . TGCGCCAGCAGCCCCCCGGGACTAGCGGGCACCTACAATGAGCAGTTCTTC CASSPPGLAGTYNEQFF
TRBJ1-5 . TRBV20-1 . TGCAGTGCAGGTGACAGGACAAATAGCAATCAGCCCCAGCATTTT CSAGDRTNSNQPQHF
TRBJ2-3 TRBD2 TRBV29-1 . TGCAGCACTTTACAGGCCGGAGGGAGGGCAGATACGCAGTATTTT CSTLQAGGRADTQYF
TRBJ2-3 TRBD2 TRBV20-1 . TGCAGTGCTAGGATACTAGCGGGAAACATTTGGTTGGCAGATACGCAGTATTTT CSARILAGNIWLADTQYF
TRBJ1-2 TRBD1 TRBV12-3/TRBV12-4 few TGTGCCAGCAGTCTAACAGGGGGAACCGGCTACACCTTC CASSLTGGTGYTF
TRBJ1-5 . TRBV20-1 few TGCAGTGCTAGAGGGACTGGGGGCCTGAATCAGCCCCAGCATTTT CSARGTGGLNQPQHF
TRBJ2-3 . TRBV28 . TGTGCCAGTCAACGGACAGCGTATACGCAGTATTTT CASQRTAYTQYF